This TCR beta chain was obtained from a study of technical replicates of blood from several donors. Here immunoSEQ multiplex PCR was the method, and the copy in TCRdb shows in-frame clones only, minus some. The data contain tens of thousands of clones, under 95% of them singletons. Trimming removed 1 base at V and 5 bases at J, with 11 bases between. The CDR3 spans 15 residues. Germline V lookup: CDR1 SEHNR, CDR2 FQNEAQ (reference sequence). The clonotype comes from a human donor in good health. The V gene is TRBV7-9, the J gene TRBJ1-4; TRBD1 might be the D (5 bases). Specimen: T cells isolated from PBMCs. In DNA, the CDR3 is TGTGCCAGCAGCTTAGTGACGGCAGGGAATGAAAAACTGTTTTTT. It translates to CASSLVTAGNEKLFF.